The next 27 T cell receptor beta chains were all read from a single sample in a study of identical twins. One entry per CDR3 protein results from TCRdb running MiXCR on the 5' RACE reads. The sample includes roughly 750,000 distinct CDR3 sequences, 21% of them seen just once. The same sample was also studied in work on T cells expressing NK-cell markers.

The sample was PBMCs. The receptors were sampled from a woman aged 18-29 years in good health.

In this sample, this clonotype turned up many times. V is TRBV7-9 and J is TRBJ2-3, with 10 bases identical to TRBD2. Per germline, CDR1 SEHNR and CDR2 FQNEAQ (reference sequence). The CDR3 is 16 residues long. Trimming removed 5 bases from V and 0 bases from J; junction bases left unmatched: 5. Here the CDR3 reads CASSPRTSGSTDTQYF. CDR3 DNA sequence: TGTGCCAGCAGCCCTCGGACTAGCGGAAGCACAGATACGCAGTATTTT. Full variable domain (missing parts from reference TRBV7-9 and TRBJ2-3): DTGVSQNPRHKITKRGQNVTFRCDPISEHNRLYWYRQTLGQGPEFLTYFQNEAQLEKSRLLSDRFSAERPKGSFSTLEIQRTEQGDSAMYLCASSPRTSGSTDTQYFGPGTRLTVL.

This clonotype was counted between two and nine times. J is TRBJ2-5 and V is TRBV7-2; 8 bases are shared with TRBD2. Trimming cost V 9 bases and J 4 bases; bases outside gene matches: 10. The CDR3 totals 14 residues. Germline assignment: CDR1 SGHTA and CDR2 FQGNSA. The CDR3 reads CASGRGEWGETQYF. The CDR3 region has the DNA TGTGCCAGTGGGCGGGGGGAGTGGGGAGAGACCCAGTACTTC.

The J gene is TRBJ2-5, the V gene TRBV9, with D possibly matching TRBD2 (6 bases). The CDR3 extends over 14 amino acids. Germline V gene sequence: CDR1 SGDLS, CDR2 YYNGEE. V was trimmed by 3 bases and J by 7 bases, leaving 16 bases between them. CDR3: CASSDSGSLRTQYF. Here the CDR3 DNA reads TGTGCCAGCAGCGATAGCGGCAGCCTGCGGACCCAGTACTTC.

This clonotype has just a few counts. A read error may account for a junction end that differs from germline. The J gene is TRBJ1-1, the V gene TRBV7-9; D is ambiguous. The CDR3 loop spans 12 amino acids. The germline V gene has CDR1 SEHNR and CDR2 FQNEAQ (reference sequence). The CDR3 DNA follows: TGTGCCAGCAGCCAGATCACCCGGGAACGGGTCTTT. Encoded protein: CASSQITRERVF. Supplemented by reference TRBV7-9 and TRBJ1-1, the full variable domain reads DTGVSQNPRHKITKRGQNVTFRCDPISEHNRLYWYRQTLGQGPEFLTYFQNEAQLEKSRLLSDRFSAERPKGSFSTLEIQRTEQGDSAMYLCASSQITRERVFGQGTRLTVV.

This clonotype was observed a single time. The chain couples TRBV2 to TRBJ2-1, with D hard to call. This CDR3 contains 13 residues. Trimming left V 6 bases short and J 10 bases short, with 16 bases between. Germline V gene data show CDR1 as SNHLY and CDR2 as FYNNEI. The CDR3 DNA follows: TGTGCCAGCAGGCTAACTGGGGTCGAAGAGCAGTTCTTC. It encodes CASRLTGVEEQFF.

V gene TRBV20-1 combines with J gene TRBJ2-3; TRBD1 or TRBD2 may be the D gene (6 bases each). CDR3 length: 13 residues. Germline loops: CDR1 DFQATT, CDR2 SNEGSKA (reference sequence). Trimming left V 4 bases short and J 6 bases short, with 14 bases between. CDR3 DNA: TGCAGTGCTAAGGGCGGGACATCTGATACGCAGTATTTT. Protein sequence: CSAKGGTSDTQYF.

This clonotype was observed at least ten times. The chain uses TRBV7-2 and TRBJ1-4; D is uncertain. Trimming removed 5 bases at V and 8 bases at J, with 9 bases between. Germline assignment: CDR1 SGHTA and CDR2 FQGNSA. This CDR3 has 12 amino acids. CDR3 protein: CASSPRREKLFF. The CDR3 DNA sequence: TGTGCCAGCAGCCCAAGACGCGAAAAACTGTTTTTT.

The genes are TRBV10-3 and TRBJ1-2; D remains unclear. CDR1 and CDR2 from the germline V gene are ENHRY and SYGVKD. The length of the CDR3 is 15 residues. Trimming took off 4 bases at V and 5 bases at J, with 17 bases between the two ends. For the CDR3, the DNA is TGTGCCATCAGTGCAACGACCGGCTACCTATATGGCTACACCTTC. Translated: CAISATTGYLYGYTF.

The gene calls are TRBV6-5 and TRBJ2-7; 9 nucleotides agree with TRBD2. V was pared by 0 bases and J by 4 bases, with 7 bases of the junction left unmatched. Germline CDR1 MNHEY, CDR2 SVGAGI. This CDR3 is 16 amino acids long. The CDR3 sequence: CASSYSIGLAGYEQYF. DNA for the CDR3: TGTGCCAGCAGTTACTCTATAGGCCTAGCGGGGTACGAGCAGTACTTC.

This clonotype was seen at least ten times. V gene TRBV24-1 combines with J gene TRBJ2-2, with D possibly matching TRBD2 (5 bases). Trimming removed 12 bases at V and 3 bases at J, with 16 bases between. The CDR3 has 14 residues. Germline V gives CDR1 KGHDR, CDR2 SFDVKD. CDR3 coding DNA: TGTGCCTCATCCGGGAACCTCTACACCGGGGAGCTGTTTTTT. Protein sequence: CASSGNLYTGELFF.

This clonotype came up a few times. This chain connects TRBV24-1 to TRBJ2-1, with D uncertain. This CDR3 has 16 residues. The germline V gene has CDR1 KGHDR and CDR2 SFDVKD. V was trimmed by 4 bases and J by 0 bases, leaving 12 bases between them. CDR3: CATSEAGPSSYNEQFF. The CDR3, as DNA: TGTGCCACCAGTGAGGCCGGGCCGAGCTCCTACAATGAGCAGTTCTTC.

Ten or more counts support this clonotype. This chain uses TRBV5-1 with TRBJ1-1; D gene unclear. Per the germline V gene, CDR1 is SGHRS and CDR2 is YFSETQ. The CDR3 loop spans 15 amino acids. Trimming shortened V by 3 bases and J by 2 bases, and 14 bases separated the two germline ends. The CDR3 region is CASSSLSGKNTEAFF. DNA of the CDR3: TGCGCCAGCAGCTCTCTATCCGGGAAAAACACTGAAGCTTTCTTT.

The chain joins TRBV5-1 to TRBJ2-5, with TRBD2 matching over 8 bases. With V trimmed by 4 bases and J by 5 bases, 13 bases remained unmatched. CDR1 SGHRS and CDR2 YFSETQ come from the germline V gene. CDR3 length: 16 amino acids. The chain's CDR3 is CASSIGLAPVAETQYF. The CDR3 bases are TGCGCCAGCAGCATTGGACTAGCCCCTGTAGCTGAGACCCAGTACTTC.

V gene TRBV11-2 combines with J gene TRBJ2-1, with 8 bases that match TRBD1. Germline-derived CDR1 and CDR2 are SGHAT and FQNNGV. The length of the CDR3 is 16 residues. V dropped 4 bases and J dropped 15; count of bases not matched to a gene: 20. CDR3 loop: CASSSTGTGLARRRFF. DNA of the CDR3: TGTGCCAGCAGCTCCACCGGGACAGGTCTAGCGAGGAGGAGGTTCTTC.

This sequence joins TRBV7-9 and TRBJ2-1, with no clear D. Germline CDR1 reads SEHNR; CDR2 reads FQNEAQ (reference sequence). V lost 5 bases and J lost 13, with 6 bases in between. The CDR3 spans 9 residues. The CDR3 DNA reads TGTGCCAGCAGCCCGAATCAGTTCTTC. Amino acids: CASSPNQFF.

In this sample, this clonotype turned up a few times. This CDR3 is CASSSPRRRTGSYEQYF. CDR3 sequence (DNA): TGTGCCAGCAGCTCACCGCGCCGTAGGACAGGATCCTACGAGCAGTACTTC. V gene TRBV13 combines with J gene TRBJ2-7; 7 nucleotides agree with TRBD1. This CDR3 comprises 17 residues. Germline values: CDR1 PRHDT, CDR2 FYEKMQ (reference sequence). V lost 4 bases to trimming and J lost 1 base; unmatched junction nucleotides: 13.

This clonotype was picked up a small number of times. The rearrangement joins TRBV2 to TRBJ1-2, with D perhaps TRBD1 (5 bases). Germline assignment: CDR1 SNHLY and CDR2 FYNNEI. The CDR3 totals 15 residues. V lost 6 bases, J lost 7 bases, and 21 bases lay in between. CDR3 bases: TGTGCCAGCAGGGAGGCCAGCCTAAAGGGGCTTGGCTACACCTTC. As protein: CASREASLKGLGYTF.

The CDR3 DNA reads TGTGCCAGCAGTTCCCGGGCCCATCGGGATACGCAGTATTTT. Protein sequence: CASSSRAHRDTQYF. J is TRBJ2-3 and V is TRBV6-2 or TRBV6-3; D unresolved. Germline-derived CDR1 and CDR2 are MNHEY and SVGEGT. The V gene lost 4 bases and the J gene lost 6 bases, with 14 bases spanning the gap. The CDR3 totals 14 residues.

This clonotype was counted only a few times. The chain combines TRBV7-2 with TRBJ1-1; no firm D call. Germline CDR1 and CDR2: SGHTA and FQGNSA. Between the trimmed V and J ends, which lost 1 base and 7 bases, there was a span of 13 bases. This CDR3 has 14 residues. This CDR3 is CASSLGLLRSEAFF. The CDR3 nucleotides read TGTGCCAGCAGCTTAGGTCTCCTCAGAAGTGAAGCTTTCTTT.

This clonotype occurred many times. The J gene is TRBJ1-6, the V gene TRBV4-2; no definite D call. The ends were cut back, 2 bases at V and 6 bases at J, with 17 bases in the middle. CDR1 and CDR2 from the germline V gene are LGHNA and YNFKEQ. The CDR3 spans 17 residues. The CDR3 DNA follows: TGTGCCAGCAGCCAAAAGCTGGAGCAGACCCTTAATTCACCCCTCCACTTT. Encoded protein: CASSQKLEQTLNSPLHF.

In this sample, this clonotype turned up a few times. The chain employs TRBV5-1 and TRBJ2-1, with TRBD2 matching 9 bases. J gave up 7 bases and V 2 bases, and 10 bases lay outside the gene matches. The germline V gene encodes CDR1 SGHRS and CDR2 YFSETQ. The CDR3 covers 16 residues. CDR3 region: CASSFKWGTSSNEQFF. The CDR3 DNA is TGCGCCAGCAGCTTCAAATGGGGGACTAGCTCAAATGAGCAGTTCTTC. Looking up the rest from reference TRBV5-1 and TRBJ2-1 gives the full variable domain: KAGVTQTPRYLIKTRGQQVTLSCSPISGHRSVSWYQQTPGQGLQFLFEYFSETQRNKGNFPGRFSGRQFSNSRSEMNVSTLELGDSALYLCASSFKWGTSSNEQFFGPGTRLTVL.

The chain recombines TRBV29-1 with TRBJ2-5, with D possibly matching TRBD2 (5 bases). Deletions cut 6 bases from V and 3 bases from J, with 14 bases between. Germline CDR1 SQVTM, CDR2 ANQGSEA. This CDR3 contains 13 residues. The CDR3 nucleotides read TGCAGCGTCGGGGAGACGAGGGAAGAGACCCAGTACTTC. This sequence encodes CSVGETREETQYF. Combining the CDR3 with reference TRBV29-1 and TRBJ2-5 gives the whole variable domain SAVISQKPSRDICQRGTSLTIQCQVDSQVTMMFWYRQQPGQSLTLIATANQGSEATYESGFVIDKFPISRPNLTFSTLTVSNMSPEDSSIYLCSVGETREETQYFGPGTRLLVL.

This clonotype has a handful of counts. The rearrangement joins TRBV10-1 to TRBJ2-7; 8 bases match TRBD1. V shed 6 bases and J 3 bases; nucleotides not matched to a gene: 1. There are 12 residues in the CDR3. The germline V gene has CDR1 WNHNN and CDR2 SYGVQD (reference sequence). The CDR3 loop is CASRGQGYEQYF. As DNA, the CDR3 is TGCGCCAGCAGAGGACAGGGCTACGAGCAGTACTTC.

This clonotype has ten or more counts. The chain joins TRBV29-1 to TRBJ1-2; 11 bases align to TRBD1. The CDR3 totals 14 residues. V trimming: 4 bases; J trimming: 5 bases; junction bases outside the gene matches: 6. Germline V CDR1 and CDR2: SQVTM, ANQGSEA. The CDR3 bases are TGCAGCGTTGGAGGTTGGGACAGGGGGTATGGCTACACCTTC. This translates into CSVGGWDRGYGYTF.

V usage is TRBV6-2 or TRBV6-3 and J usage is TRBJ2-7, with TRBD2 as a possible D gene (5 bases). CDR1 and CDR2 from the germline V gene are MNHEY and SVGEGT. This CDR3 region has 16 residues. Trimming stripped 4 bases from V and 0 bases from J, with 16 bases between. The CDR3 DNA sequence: TGTGCCAGCAGTTCCCCTACCAGCGGAGCCTCCTACGAGCAGTACTTC. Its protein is CASSSPTSGASYEQYF.

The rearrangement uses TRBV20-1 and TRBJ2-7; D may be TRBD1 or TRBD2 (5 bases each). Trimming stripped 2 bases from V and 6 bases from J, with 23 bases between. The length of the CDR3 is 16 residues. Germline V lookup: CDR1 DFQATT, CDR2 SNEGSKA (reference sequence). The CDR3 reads CSARPNRSDGAGEQYF. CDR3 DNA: TGCAGTGCTAGACCCAACCGATCGGACGGGGCGGGCGAGCAGTACTTC.

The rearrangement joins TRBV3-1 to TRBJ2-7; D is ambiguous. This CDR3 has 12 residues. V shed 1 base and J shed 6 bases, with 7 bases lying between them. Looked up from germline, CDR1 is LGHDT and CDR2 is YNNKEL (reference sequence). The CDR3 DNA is TGTGCCAGCAGCCAAGTCGACGGCGAGCAGTACTTC. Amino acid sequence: CASSQVDGEQYF.